A single sample is the source of the 24 T cell receptor beta chains below, sequenced in a study of molecular identifiers for immune sequencing clone quantification. TCRdb independently ran MiXCR on the PCR reads; one entry per CDR3 protein. The profile shows under 600,000 distinct CDR3 sequences, about 21% of them singletons. Input material: naive CD8+ T cells from blood, with Jurkat cell RNA spiked in. Subset defined: FACS-sorted CD8+CD4-CCR7+CD45RA+ naive T cells. The source is a human donor in good health. Some libraries in this study had Jurkat cell RNA spiked in.

Notes on this clonotype: A read error may account for a junction end that differs from germline. The V gene is TRBV27, the J gene TRBJ2-6; either TRBD1 or TRBD2 may fit D (5 bases each). This CDR3 comprises 17 residues. Germline V CDR1 and CDR2: MNHEY, SMNVEV (reference sequence). The CDR3 DNA is TGTGTCACTCAATCGGTCGGGATAAACTCTGGGGCCAATGTCCTGACTTTC. This sequence encodes CVTQSVGINSGANVLTF.

This clonotype was counted ten times or more. This sequence joins TRBV12-5 and TRBJ1-2; 8 positions agree with TRBD1. Germline loops: CDR1 LGHNT, CDR2 FRNRAP. The CDR3 contains 13 residues. V dropped 6 bases and J dropped 8; count of bases not matched to a gene: 8. The CDR3 protein is CASGPTGDNGYTF. Written as DNA, the CDR3 is TGTGCTAGTGGCCCGACAGGGGACAACGGCTACACCTTC.

In this sample, this clonotype turned up a few times. Sequence at one end of the junction differs from germline and may be a read error. The chain joins TRBV12-3 or TRBV12-4 to TRBJ1-1; D is possibly TRBD1 (5 bases). CDR3 size: 16 residues. The CDR3 DNA follows: TGTGTCAGCAGTTTAGCCTACTCGGGAAGGGGCACTGAAGCTTTCTTT. This sequence encodes CVSSLAYSGRGTEAFF.

Notes on this clonotype: This may be a read error: a much more frequent sequence differs by one nucleotide. The conserved phenylalanine or tryptophan normally closing the CDR3 is absent here, so this likely arose from a read error. This rearrangement joins TRBV6-2 or TRBV6-3 to TRBJ1-5; perhaps TRBD1 as D (6 bases). Germline V gene data show CDR1 as MNHEY and CDR2 as SVGEGT. V was cut by 2 bases and J by 5 bases, with 22 bases left in between. This CDR3 is 18 amino acids long. CDR3 sequence reads: CASSYPAGGQEAHQPQHS. DNA of the CDR3: TGTGCCAGCAGTTACCCTGCCGGGGGACAAGAGGCCCATCAGCCCCAGCATTCT.

This clonotype was observed at least ten times. This chain joins TRBV19 and TRBJ2-5; the D gene is possibly TRBD1 (5 bases). This CDR3 comprises 14 residues. Germline values: CDR1 LNHDA, CDR2 SQIVND (reference sequence). The V gene lost 2 bases and the J gene lost 2 bases, with 9 bases spanning the gap. CDR3 protein: CASSIRSGQETQYF. CDR3 coding DNA: TGTGCCAGTAGTATACGGTCAGGGCAAGAGACCCAGTACTTC.

This clonotype has just a few counts. V gene TRBV28 combines with J gene TRBJ2-1, with 7 bases matching TRBD1. The CDR3 is 15 residues long. Germline CDR1 and CDR2: MDHEN and SYDVKM. J was trimmed by 0 bases and V by 7 bases; bases with no gene match: 6. The CDR3 DNA reads TGTGCCAGCAAAAGACAGGGCTACTCCTACAATGAGCAGTTCTTC. This codes for CASKRQGYSYNEQFF. The complete variable domain, with remaining parts taken from reference TRBV28 and TRBJ2-1, reads DVKVTQSSRYLVKRTGEKVFLECVQDMDHENMFWYRQDPGLGLRLIYFSYDVKMKEKGDIPEGYSVSREKKERFSLILESASTNQTSMYLCASKRQGYSYNEQFFGPGTRLTVL.

A word on this clonotype: A read error may explain this, as a much larger clone is one base away. The CDR3 loop reads CASGLLSGELFF. CDR3 in DNA: TGTGCCAGCGGCCTTCTCTCCGGGGAGCTGTTTTTT. The chain uses TRBV7-9 and TRBJ2-2, with D uncertain. Trimming shortened V by 8 bases and J by 6 bases, and 10 bases separated the two germline ends. The CDR3 runs to 12 residues. The V gene's germline CDR1 is SEHNR and CDR2 FQNEAQ (reference sequence). Supplemented by reference TRBV7-9 and TRBJ2-2, the full variable domain reads DTGVSQNPRHKITKRGQNVTFRCDPISEHNRLYWYRQTLGQGPEFLTYFQNEAQLEKSRLLSDRFSAERPKGSFSTLEIQRTEQGDSAMYLCASGLLSGELFFGEGSRLTVL.

This clonotype was detected only a few times. J is TRBJ2-3 and V is TRBV6-6, with unresolved D. Germline V gives CDR1 MNHNY, CDR2 SVGAGI (reference sequence). The V gene lost 2 bases and the J gene lost 5 bases, with 8 bases spanning the gap. The CDR3 is 13 residues long. CDR3 protein: CASSYTREDTQYF. In DNA form, the CDR3 reads TGTGCCAGCAGTTACACAAGGGAAGATACGCAGTATTTT.

This clonotype came up many times. The chain has TRBV27 and TRBJ1-1; D not certain. There are 16 residues in the CDR3. Germline V gene data show CDR1 as MNHEY and CDR2 as SMNVEV (reference sequence). V lost 6 bases to trimming and J lost 3 bases, with 20 bases between them. The CDR3 DNA reads as TGTGCCAGCAGCTTCGAAAGGACCCGACTGGACACTGAAGCTTTCTTT. Translation: CASSFERTRLDTEAFF.

This clonotype was counted between two and nine times. Here the CDR3 DNA reads TGCGCCAGCAGCCTCTTCTTAGCGGGAGGACAGAATGAGCAGTTCTTC. Translated: CASSLFLAGGQNEQFF. The chain couples TRBV4-3 to TRBJ2-1; 10 bases map to TRBD2. Germline trimming cut 4 bases from V and 7 bases from J; bases unmatched to any gene: 10. The CDR3 is 16 residues long. The V gene's germline CDR1 is LGHNA and CDR2 YSLEER.

This chain uses TRBV20-1 with TRBJ1-1, with no clear D. The CDR3 has 13 amino acids. Germline values: CDR1 DFQATT, CDR2 SNEGSKA (reference sequence). V lost 3 bases, J lost 0 bases, and 8 bases lay in between. The CDR3 DNA sequence: TGCAGTGCTAGGTCCAGGCTGAACACTGAAGCTTTCTTT. Amino acid sequence: CSARSRLNTEAFF.

About this clonotype itself: It may be a read error: a sequence one base away is much more abundant. This sequence joins TRBV4-3 and TRBJ1-5; tentative D call: TRBD1 (6 bases). The CDR3 has 18 residues. The germline gives CDR1 LGHNA, CDR2 YSLEER. The DNA of the CDR3 is TGCACCAGCAGCCAAGAGAGAGACAGGCATAACAGCAATCAGCCCCAGCATTTT. This translates into CTSSQERDRHNSNQPQHF.

The chain carries TRBV19 and TRBJ1-1; the D is unclear. The CDR3 runs 11 residues. Trimming took off 3 bases at V and 7 bases at J, with 6 bases between the two ends. Germline V gene data show CDR1 as LNHDA and CDR2 as SQIVND (reference sequence). CDR3 coding DNA: TGTGCCAGTAGTATGTTCGGTGAAGCTTTCTTT. Translating gives CASSMFGEAFF.

This clonotype was seen only a few times. The chain links TRBV7-2 to TRBJ2-1; 7 bases are a match to TRBD2. The length of the CDR3 is 17 residues. V shed 1 base, J shed 4 bases, and the junction held 10 bases outside the gene matches. The germline CDR1 and CDR2 sequences are SGHTA and FQGNSA. The CDR3 DNA follows: TGTGCCAGCAGCTTAGGGGGGGGAGGGTATAGGTACAATGAGCAGTTCTTC. It encodes CASSLGGGGYRYNEQFF.

As for this clonotype: A clone one base away is much larger, so this may be a read error. This is likely a read error, given that the CDR3 carries no conserved phenylalanine or tryptophan at its end. This chain joins TRBV5-3 and TRBJ1-1; possibly TRBD1 for D (6 bases). TRBV5-3 carries the ORF label, with uncertain function. The CDR3 totals 14 residues. With 8 bases removed from V and 4 bases from J, the gap between germline ends came to 18 bases. The CDR3 protein is CASRRTGSSTEAFS. DNA for the CDR3: TGTGCCAGCAGGCGTACAGGGAGCAGCACTGAAGCTTTCTCT.

V and J are TRBV5-6 and TRBJ1-1; 7 nucleotides agree with TRBD1. V trimming: 5 bases; J trimming: 6 bases; junction bases outside the gene matches: 1. Germline lookup yields CDR1 SGHDT and CDR2 YYEEEE. The CDR3 is 11 amino acids. CDR3 region: CASRRGPEAFF. CDR3 bases: TGTGCCAGCAGGAGGGGGCCTGAAGCTTTCTTT.

Points on this clonotype: With a much larger clone just one base away, this may be a read error. Because the CDR3 is missing its conserved closing phenylalanine or tryptophan, this is likely a read error. The rearrangement links TRBV6-5 to TRBJ2-7; possible D gene TRBD1, 6 bases. Germline V gene sequence: CDR1 MNHEY, CDR2 SVGAGI. V was pared by 6 bases and J by 10 bases, with 16 bases between. This CDR3 has 12 amino acids. The chain's CDR3 is CASRALQDRQYS. The CDR3 region has the DNA TGTGCCAGCAGGGCCCTCCAGGACAGACAGTACTCC.

The chain carries TRBV7-2 and TRBJ2-7; the D gene is possibly TRBD1 (5 bases). From germline, CDR1 is SGHTA and CDR2 FQGNSA. Deletions cut 4 bases from V and 1 base from J, with 17 bases between. The length of the CDR3 is 16 residues. The CDR3 region has the DNA TGTGCCAGCAGCTCTGGAAGGGGTGAACCGTCCTACGAGCAGTACTTC. Its protein product is CASSSGRGEPSYEQYF.

This chain uses TRBV7-9 with TRBJ2-7; 10 bases are shared with TRBD1. Trimming cost V 2 bases and J 6 bases; bases outside gene matches: 4. The CDR3 totals 14 residues. Germline V gene data show CDR1 as SEHNR and CDR2 as FQNEAQ (reference sequence). The CDR3 DNA sequence: TGTGCCAGCAGCTTATCGGGACAGGGGCCCGAGCAGTACTTC. It codes for CASSLSGQGPEQYF.

This clonotype was seen more than once but under ten times. The chain recombines TRBV3-1 with TRBJ2-7, with a weak D call TRBD1 (5 bases). CDR3 length: 14 residues. Germline CDR1 reads LGHDT; CDR2 reads YNNKEL (reference sequence). V was shortened by 4 bases and J by 3 bases, with 13 bases between the two germline ends. The CDR3 is CASSPRQRRYEQYF. The CDR3 bases are TGTGCCAGCAGCCCAAGACAGCGACGCTACGAGCAGTACTTC.

In its sample, this clonotype was seen many times. The genes are TRBV12-3 or TRBV12-4 and TRBJ2-3, with TRBD1 matching over 7 bases. The J segment lost 3 bases and the V segment lost 5 bases, leaving 8 bases of the junction unmatched. There are 15 residues in the CDR3. The CDR3 loop reads CASSQTGRGTDTQYF. The CDR3, as DNA: TGTGCCAGCAGTCAGACAGGGAGAGGTACAGATACGCAGTATTTT.

This clonotype was observed a handful of times. The genes are TRBV30 and TRBJ1-1, with a weak D call TRBD1 (6 bases). The CDR3 covers 13 residues. The V end was cut by 2 bases, the J end by 6 bases, with 13 bases between. Germline CDR1 is GTSNPN and CDR2 is SVGIG (reference sequence). The CDR3 region is CAWSTGGGAEAFF. DNA for the CDR3: TGTGCCTGGAGTACCGGGGGGGGCGCTGAAGCTTTCTTT.

Details on this clonotype: A much larger clone is a single base away; this may be a read error. This chain connects TRBV29-1 to TRBJ2-2; perhaps TRBD2 as D (5 bases). This CDR3 has 12 amino acids. Germline assignment: CDR1 SQVTM and CDR2 ANQGSEA. For the CDR3, the DNA is TGCAGCGCACCAGCGAACACCGGGGAGCTGGTTTTT. Residues: CSAPANTGELVF.

The chain couples TRBV2 to TRBJ1-4, with 7 bases aligning to TRBD1. The V and J ends lost 1 base and 4 bases, in that order; junction bases with no gene match: 3. This CDR3 contains 15 residues. Germline V CDR1 and CDR2: SNHLY, FYNNEI. CDR3 region: CASSEGTGNNEKLFF. The CDR3, as DNA: TGTGCCAGCAGTGAAGGGACAGGCAATAATGAAAAACTGTTTTTT.